The clone carrying this TCR beta chain was observed many times. The sample is drawn from a study of T-cell memory formation after mild COVID-19. Across the whole study: Each donor largely had its own TCR clusters.

Deletions cut 0 bases from V and 3 bases from J, with 16 bases between. CDR3 length: 17 residues. The germline gives CDR1 LGHNA, CDR2 YSLEER. Each CDR3 protein is one row after TCRdb ran MiXCR on the 5' RACE reads. The sample includes fewer than 400,000 distinct CDR3 sequences, 10% to 15% of them seen just once. Sequenced material: PBMCs or a T cell subset sorted from them (not recorded which). The receptor was isolated from a man younger than 30 who had mild COVID-19 (a few samples of this study predate the infection). Cell type and time point are not known. This chain uses TRBV4-3 with TRBJ2-3; either TRBD1 or TRBD2 may supply D (5 bases each). The CDR3 region is CASSQDGTAFLTDTQYF. CDR3 nucleotide sequence: TGCGCCAGCAGCCAAGATGGGACCGCCTTCCTGACAGATACGCAGTATTTT.